Shown below are 8 T cell receptor beta chains from a single sample sequenced in a study of Ad26.COV2.S vaccination and SARS-CoV-2 variants. Sequencing was performed with immunoSEQ multiplex PCR; in TCRdb, only in-frame clones are kept and a portion is missing. The sample has 200,000 to 250,000 clones, roughly 90% seen once; the top ten hold around 10%. The sample's treatment: some 19 received Ad26.COV2.S at low or high dose, single or two shots; five or six received placebo; per-sample allocation not given. All samples were drawn on day 63, counting from the first vaccine or placebo injection. The sample in question was peripheral blood, obtained in a trial of Ad26.COV2.S vaccine versus placebo. Receptor source: a person aged 18 to 65 who received the Ad26.COV2.S COVID-19 vaccine or a placebo.

CDR3 nucleotide sequence: TGCAGCGGGACGAGAACAGATACGCAGTATTTT. It encodes CSGTRTDTQYF. This chain joins TRBV29-1 and TRBJ2-3, with D hard to call. V gave up 7 bases and J gave up 3 bases, with 8 bases separating them. Germline CDR1 SQVTM, CDR2 ANQGSEA. The CDR3 has 11 amino acids.

The CDR3 DNA sequence: TGCAGCGTTGAAAGGACTGAAGCTTTCTTT. Protein product: CSVERTEAFF. The gene calls are TRBV29-1 and TRBJ1-1, with no clear D. Trimming left V 2 bases short and J 5 bases short, with 3 bases between. This CDR3 is built from 10 residues. In germline, CDR1 is SQVTM, CDR2 ANQGSEA.

The chain recombines TRBV7-9 with TRBJ1-1, with D uncertain. V lost 7 bases, J lost 5 bases, and 11 bases lay in between. CDR1 is SEHNR, CDR2 FQNEAQ, per germline (reference sequence). This CDR3 has 12 residues. The CDR3 loop reads CASTPIWTEAFF. The CDR3 bases are TGTGCCAGCACCCCAATTTGGACTGAAGCTTTCTTT.

This clone was seen a handful of times. The genes are TRBV5-6 and TRBJ1-5; tentatively, D is TRBD1 (5 bases). CDR3 size: 15 residues. Looked up from germline, CDR1 is SGHDT and CDR2 is YYEEEE. Trimming removed 0 bases from V and 7 bases from J, with 14 bases in between. CDR3 region: CASSLAGVREQPQHF. CDR3 DNA: TGTGCCAGCAGCTTGGCGGGGGTACGAGAGCAGCCCCAGCATTTT.

The J gene is TRBJ2-3, the V gene TRBV11-2; 9 positions match TRBD2. The CDR3 runs 16 residues. Germline V gives CDR1 SGHAT, CDR2 FQNNGV. The J segment lost 3 bases and the V segment lost 5 bases, leaving 9 bases of the junction unmatched. CDR3 protein: CASSVTPSGRTDTQYF. For the CDR3, the DNA is TGTGCCAGCAGCGTTACTCCCAGCGGGAGGACAGATACGCAGTATTTT. Full variable domain (missing parts from reference TRBV11-2 and TRBJ2-3): EAGVAQSPRYKIIEKRQSVAFWCNPISGHATLYWYQQILGQGPKLLIQFQNNGVVDDSQLPKDRFSAERLKGVDSTLKIQPAKLEDSAVYLCASSVTPSGRTDTQYFGPGTRLTVL.

This clone was recorded only once. The CDR3 nucleotides read TGCAGCGCCTTAGCGGGAAGTGACATTCAGTACTTC. Translated, it gives CSALAGSDIQYF. V and J are TRBV29-1 and TRBJ2-4; 8 bases align to TRBD2. This CDR3 region has 12 residues. J lost 8 bases, V lost 7 bases, and 7 bases had no gene match. In germline, CDR1 is SQVTM, CDR2 ANQGSEA.

This clone was seen just once. The rearrangement joins TRBV10-3 to TRBJ1-3; D unresolved. The germline V and J ends were trimmed by 4 bases and 5 bases, with 12 bases remaining between them. Germline lookup yields CDR1 ENHRY and CDR2 SYGVKD. The length of the CDR3 is 14 residues. The CDR3 DNA reads as TGTGCCATCAGTGTAGACACGGGCCGAAACACCATATATTTT. This encodes CAISVDTGRNTIYF.

The chain combines TRBV10-1 with TRBJ1-3, with D unresolved. The CDR3 is 13 residues long. Germline loops: CDR1 WNHNN, CDR2 SYGVQD (reference sequence). V shed 6 bases and J shed 0 bases, with 6 bases lying between them. The CDR3 spells CASRESSGNTIYF. For the CDR3, the DNA is TGCGCCAGCAGGGAGAGCTCTGGAAACACCATATATTTT.